The present TCR beta chain was sequenced within a study of cytomegalovirus exposure and HLA in healthy donors. CDR1 is MDHEN, CDR2 SYDVKM, per germline. The CDR3 consists of 12 residues. V shed 5 bases and J shed 4 bases, with 6 bases lying between them. Amplification used 60 Vbeta primers and 13 Jbeta primers. Measured with immunoSEQ multiplex PCR; TCRdb has only the in-frame clones, and not every one. The table has fewer than 250,000 clones, around 78% seen once. The V call is TRBV28, the J call TRBJ1-5; D gene unclear. Sequenced: PBMCs. This sequence was found in a woman in her 30s in good health and CMV-seropositive. CDR3 amino acids: CASSPLNQPQHF. CDR3 sequence (DNA): TGTGCCAGCAGTCCCCTAAATCAGCCCCAGCATTTT.